The T cell receptor (beta chain) under discussion was sequenced for a study of blood T cell repertoires in COVID-19. Study details: PBMCs, B-cell-depleted T cells, or T cells were the source of the cDNA or gDNA that made up the material.

The CDR3 extends over 12 amino acids. The ends were cut back, 6 bases at V and 8 bases at J, with 13 bases in the middle. Germline V gene sequence: CDR1 MNHEY, CDR2 SVGAGI. Assay used: immunoSEQ multiplex PCR; TCRdb lists only in-frame clones, some missing. The sample lists about 100,000 clones, over 65% occurring once. The sequencing input was peripheral blood. This sequence joins TRBV6-5 and TRBJ1-2; D is unresolved. This TCR derives from a middle-aged woman with acute or convalescent COVID-19. CDR3 DNA sequence: TGTGCCAGCAGCCCCCGGGAGGGAGGCTACACCTTC. Amino acid sequence: CASSPREGGYTF.